This is a list of T cell receptor beta chains from one sample in a study of OX40 agonist ivuxolimab in advanced cancers. Only in-frame clones appear in the TCRdb table, and some are missing; sequencing was by immunoSEQ multiplex PCR. The sample contains about 100,000 clones, 91% of which appear only once. The sample consisted of CD4+ or CD8+ T cells sorted from blood, taken in a trial of the OX40 agonist ivuxolimab. The receptor set was obtained from an adult with an advanced solid tumor such as melanoma, head and neck, liver or kidney cancer. Each CDR3 is given with its conserved first and last residue. A D gene is named only where the DNA matches it firmly.

J	D	V	CDR3
TRBJ2-3	TRBD2	TRBV4-1	CASSGERLASTDTQYF
TRBJ1-4	.	TRBV9	CASSVTGRAHEKLFF
TRBJ1-4	TRBD1	TRBV9	CASSLGQRNEKLFF
TRBJ1-2	.	TRBV9	CASSVEGPGLNGYTF
TRBJ1-3	.	TRBV7-9	CASSLGVAGSTGNTIYF
TRBJ2-5	TRBD1	TRBV30	CAWSDGQGAETQYF
TRBJ2-5	.	TRBV5-1	CASSLDRAETQYF
TRBJ2-1	.	TRBV5-1	CASSLTINEQFF
TRBJ2-3	.	TRBV7-3	CASSFDQRLSADTQYF
TRBJ2-7	TRBD1	TRBV6-6	CASSYFGRGRGEQYF
TRBJ2-7	.	TRBV6-1	CASRGSVGREQYF
TRBJ1-2	.	TRBV6-5	CASSYDGSLRGYTF
TRBJ2-1	.	TRBV9	CASSVAGDEQFF
TRBJ1-4	.	TRBV29-1	CSVRGATNEKLFF
TRBJ1-1	.	TRBV29-1	CSVGRIANTEAFF
TRBJ2-7	TRBD1	TRBV7-6	CASSLVGGQVYEQYF
TRBJ1-3	TRBD1	TRBV30	CACTGGSGNTIYF
TRBJ1-4	.	TRBV19	CASSEGKGATNEKLFF
TRBJ2-7	.	TRBV19	CASSIQGGSYEQYF
TRBJ2-3	TRBD2	TRBV11-3	CASSARLAGPTDTQYF